This T cell receptor (beta chain) was identified during a study of T cell responses to AZD1222 COVID-19 vaccine. TCRdb's copy holds only in-frame clones and misses some; the assay was immunoSEQ multiplex PCR. The sample consists of approximately 88,000 clones, around 92% of them appearing once. V was pared by 0 bases and J by 3 bases, with 6 bases between. Germline-derived CDR1 and CDR2 are SGHRS and YFSETQ. CDR3 size: 13 residues. This clone was observed a single time. The antigen is not known. Whole-study findings and limits: Donors, mostly white British, included more females; clonal diversity was possibly underestimated. Spike-specific TCR breadth rose after two AZD1222 doses, and depth rose as well.

The material was peripheral blood, obtained on day 0 of AZD1222 vaccination. The chain couples TRBV5-1 to TRBJ2-5; the D is unclear. The receptor's source is an adult in good health. This CDR3 reads CASSLAAEETQYF. CDR3 coding DNA: TGCGCCAGCAGCTTGGCCGCAGAAGAGACCCAGTACTTC.